Listed here are 10 T cell receptor beta chains from one sample, sequenced in a study of OX40 agonist ivuxolimab in advanced cancers. Sequencing was performed with immunoSEQ multiplex PCR; in TCRdb, only in-frame clones are kept and a portion is missing. In the table there are just over 15,000 clones, around 64% of which are singletons. This sample comprised CD4+ or CD8+ T cells sorted from blood, obtained in a trial of the OX40 agonist ivuxolimab. Receptors were obtained from an adult with an advanced solid tumor such as melanoma, head and neck, liver or kidney cancer.

By share, this clone ranks as medium-sized. The rearrangement uses TRBV9 and TRBJ2-7; possibly TRBD1 or TRBD2 for D (5 bases each). CDR1 is SGDLS and CDR2 is YYNGEE in the germline V gene. The CDR3 contains 14 residues. Trimming cost V 4 bases and J 3 bases, with 14 bases left between them. CDR3 amino acids: CASSPGTLRYEQYF. CDR3 sequence (DNA): TGTGCCAGCAGCCCAGGGACCTTACGCTACGAGCAGTACTTC.

This sequence joins TRBV9 and TRBJ2-5, with TRBD1 matching over 8 bases. V shed 4 bases, J shed 5 bases, and the junction held 13 bases outside the gene matches. CDR3 length equals 16 residues. Germline lookup yields CDR1 SGDLS and CDR2 YYNGEE. The CDR3: CASSLEDREVGETQYF. The CDR3 bases are TGTGCCAGCAGCCTAGAGGACAGGGAAGTTGGGGAGACCCAGTACTTC.

V usage is TRBV2 and J usage is TRBJ2-7, with D possibly TRBD1 on 5 matching bases. Germline assignment: CDR1 SNHLY and CDR2 FYNNEI. The CDR3 runs 12 residues. V was cut by 10 bases and J by 6 bases, with 16 bases left in between. The CDR3 DNA reads TGTGCCACACTAAATCAGGGTCGCGAGCAGTACTTC. Amino acid sequence: CATLNQGREQYF.

The J gene is TRBJ1-3, the V gene TRBV7-9, with D possibly TRBD1 on 5 matching bases. CDR3 size: 13 residues. V shed 5 bases and J shed 4 bases, with 9 bases lying between them. Germline loops: CDR1 SEHNR, CDR2 FQNEAQ (reference sequence). CDR3 residues: CASSPQDGNTIYF. CDR3 coding DNA: TGTGCCAGCAGCCCACAGGACGGAAACACCATATATTTT.

CDR3 sequence reads: CASSLAGWDIDGYTF. The CDR3 DNA sequence: TGTGCCAGCAGCTTGGCAGGGTGGGATATTGATGGCTACACCTTC. V usage is TRBV4-2 and J usage is TRBJ1-2, with D maybe TRBD1 (5 bases). From germline, CDR1 is LGHNA and CDR2 YNFKEQ. V was cut by 5 bases and J by 6 bases, with 19 bases left in between. This CDR3 has 15 residues.

This chain connects TRBV6-5 to TRBJ1-5; 7 nucleotides align to TRBD1. The germline gives CDR1 MNHEY, CDR2 SVGAGI. This CDR3 spans 15 amino acids. Trimming cost V 2 bases and J 4 bases; bases outside gene matches: 5. CDR3 residues: CASSYPGTVNQPQHF. The DNA for the CDR3 is TGTGCCAGCAGTTACCCCGGGACAGTTAATCAGCCCCAGCATTTT.

In its sample, this clone was seen a few times. This sequence joins TRBV27 and TRBJ1-2; a weak D match, TRBD1 (6 bases). V lost 6 bases and J lost 4, with 15 bases in between. Per the germline V gene, CDR1 is MNHEY and CDR2 is SMNVEV (reference sequence). The CDR3 sequence is 14 residues long. The CDR3 DNA follows: TGTGCCAGCAGCTCCTCGGGGGCGATCTATGGCTACACCTTC. Its protein is CASSSSGAIYGYTF.

The chain couples TRBV5-8 to TRBJ2-1; TRBD2 aligns across 8 bases. The ends lost 0 bases at V and 14 bases at J; junction bases unmatched: 7. The CDR3 totals 13 residues. Per germline, CDR1 SGHTS and CDR2 YDEGEE. The CDR3 DNA sequence: TGTGCCAGCAGCTTGGGGCGGGGGGCTCCAGAGTTCTTC. It specifies CASSLGRGAPEFF. The whole variable domain, filled in from reference TRBV5-8 and TRBJ2-1, reads EAGVTQSPTHLIKTRGQQATLRCSPISGHTSVYWYQQALGLGLQFLLWYDEGEERNRGNFPPRFSGRQFPNYSSELNVNALELEDSALYLCASSLGRGAPEFFGPGTRLTVL.

V is TRBV11-2 and J is TRBJ2-7, with D uncertain. The length of the CDR3 is 13 residues. Trimming took off 1 base at V and 1 base at J, with 5 bases between the two ends. Germline V gives CDR1 SGHAT, CDR2 FQNNGV. As DNA, the CDR3 is TGTGCCAGCAGCTTAGTCCGATCCTACGAGCAGTACTTC. Its translation is CASSLVRSYEQYF.

The chain has TRBV5-6 and TRBJ2-7; the D call may be TRBD1 or TRBD2 (5 bases each). Trimming took 0 bases from V and 7 from J, leaving 14 bases between them. The CDR3 is 14 residues long. Germline V lookup: CDR1 SGHDT, CDR2 YYEEEE. CDR3 in DNA: TGTGCCAGCAGCTTGGGACGGTGGGGGTCTGAGCAGTACTTC. As protein: CASSLGRWGSEQYF.